These 27 T cell receptor beta chains share one sample of origin, sequenced in a study of CD8+ T cells in alopecia areata (dated by TCRdb to 2016 to 2018). Receptors were amplified or captured by the immunoSEQ multiplex PCR assay. To provide template for TCR sequencing, every sample had RNA extracted and reverse transcribed into cDNA. Drawn from immuneACCESS, this table holds only the in-frame rearrangements with V and J called that TCRdb kept. Clones are partly lost; checked studies trace under half to an unresolved V gene and leave the rest unexplained. Present in this sample are 200,000 to 250,000 clones, roughly three fifths of which were seen just once. Over 1% of the sample rests with the top ten. The sample's treatment or condition label, in plain terms: oral pan-JAK inhibitor, 5-10 mg twice daily. Material: CD4+ T cells sorted from blood, obtained at roughly week 45, from a patient treated with tofacitinib. All receptors come from a human donor with alopecia areata.

The rearrangement links TRBV6-5 to TRBJ2-2; D might be TRBD2 (6 bases). The germline CDR1 and CDR2 sequences are MNHEY and SVGAGI. V lost 0 bases, J lost 14 bases, and 7 bases lay in between. The CDR3 consists of 11 residues. Here the CDR3 DNA reads TGTGCCAGCAGTTACTCGCGGGGACTGTTTTTT. Translation gives CASSYSRGLFF.

The chain employs TRBV29-1 and TRBJ2-3, with D unresolved. Per germline, CDR1 SQVTM and CDR2 ANQGSEA. The V gene lost 4 bases and the J gene lost 3 bases, with 11 bases spanning the gap. CDR3 length: 13 residues. CDR3 amino acids: CSVVGQGTDTQYF. CDR3 coding DNA: TGCAGCGTTGTGGGCCAAGGGACAGATACGCAGTATTTT.

The rearrangement joins TRBV19 to TRBJ2-1; D gene unclear. Trimming removed 9 bases from V and 4 bases from J, with 10 bases in between. The germline V gene has CDR1 LNHDA and CDR2 SQIVND (reference sequence). CDR3 length equals 12 residues. The CDR3: CASLGAYNEQFF. The CDR3 DNA reads TGTGCCAGCCTAGGAGCTTACAATGAGCAGTTCTTC. Variable domain in full (rest from reference TRBV19 and TRBJ2-1): DGGITQSPKYLFRKEGQNVTLSCEQNLNHDAMYWYRQDPGQGLRLIYYSQIVNDFQKGDIAEGYSVSREKKESFPLTVTSAQKNPTAFYLCASLGAYNEQFFGPGTRLTVL.

This chain links TRBV7-3 with TRBJ2-5, with TRBD1 identical over 9 bases. With V trimmed by 5 bases and J by 1 base, 2 bases remained unmatched. The length of the CDR3 is 14 residues. CDR1 is SGHTA and CDR2 is FQGTGA in the germline V gene. This CDR3 is CASSATGGQETQYF. In nucleotides, the CDR3 is TGTGCCAGCAGCGCGACAGGGGGCCAAGAGACCCAGTACTTC.

The gene calls are TRBV7-2 and TRBJ2-5, with D possibly being TRBD1 (5 bases). Germline-derived CDR1 and CDR2 are SGHTA and FQGNSA. CDR3 size: 16 residues. V was trimmed by 4 bases and J by 7 bases, leaving 22 bases between them. As DNA, the CDR3 is TGTGCCAGCAGCTCCCATGGGGCAGCGTTAAGAGCGACCCAGTACTTC. Protein sequence: CASSSHGAALRATQYF.

The chain carries TRBV18 and TRBJ1-2, with D tentatively TRBD1 (5 bases). V dropped 6 bases and J dropped 4 bases, with 9 bases sitting between them. The CDR3 extends over 12 amino acids. Germline CDR1 and CDR2: KGHSH and LQKENI. The CDR3 loop is CASSQGFYGYTF. CDR3 in DNA: TGTGCCAGCTCCCAGGGTTTCTATGGCTACACCTTC.

The sample holds a few counts of this clone. The CDR3 DNA is TGCAGCGTTGGGACAGGGGGCGCGACCGGGGAGCTGTTTTTT. This translates into CSVGTGGATGELFF. The gene calls are TRBV29-1 and TRBJ2-2; 11 nucleotides agree with TRBD1. The V segment lost 4 bases and the J segment 5 bases; nucleotides outside the gene matches: 3. CDR3 length equals 14 residues. The V gene's germline CDR1 is SQVTM and CDR2 ANQGSEA.

The DNA for the CDR3 is TGTGCCAGCAGACCGGGACTAGCTACAGATACGCAGTATTTT. This codes for CASRPGLATDTQYF. The chain links TRBV2 to TRBJ2-3; 9 nucleotides align to TRBD2. This CDR3 is built from 14 residues. In germline, CDR1 is SNHLY, CDR2 FYNNEI. V dropped 6 bases and J dropped 3; count of bases not matched to a gene: 4.

The chain recombines TRBV6-6 with TRBJ2-1, with D possibly TRBD2 on 6 matching bases. The V end lost 5 bases, the J end lost 7 bases, and 12 bases lay between the germline ends. CDR3 size: 13 residues. CDR1 and CDR2 (germline): MNHNY, SVGAGI (reference sequence). This chain's CDR3 is CASSGGFMNEQFF. CDR3 nucleotides: TGTGCCAGCAGTGGAGGGTTCATGAATGAGCAGTTCTTC.

The gene calls are TRBV2 and TRBJ1-1; the D gene is possibly TRBD1 (5 bases). Trimming removed 7 bases from V and 0 bases from J, with 9 bases in between. This CDR3 contains 13 residues. Germline CDR1 is SNHLY and CDR2 is FYNNEI. CDR3 residues: CASNEGMNTEAFF. CDR3 DNA: TGTGCCAGCAATGAGGGGATGAACACTGAAGCTTTCTTT.

The genes are TRBV4-1 and TRBJ1-2, with TRBD1 identical over 8 bases. J was trimmed by 4 bases and V by 0 bases; bases with no gene match: 4. This CDR3 region has 15 residues. CDR1 and CDR2 from the germline V gene are MGHRA and YSYEKL. CDR3 amino acids: CASSQETGQGYGYTF. DNA for the CDR3: TGCGCCAGCAGCCAAGAGACAGGACAGGGCTATGGCTACACCTTC.

The sample holds one count of this clone. This chain connects TRBV30 to TRBJ1-2; TRBD1 matches 7 bases. Germline CDR1 GTSNPN, CDR2 SVGIG (reference sequence). The ends lost 2 bases at V and 4 bases at J; junction bases unmatched: 4. This CDR3 region has 13 residues. The CDR3 DNA sequence: TGTGCCTGGAGTAGACAGGGTATCTATGGCTACACCTTC. Its translation is CAWSRQGIYGYTF.

The chain employs TRBV6-5 and TRBJ1-5; no reliable D call. Germline CDR1 is MNHEY and CDR2 is SVGAGI. V lost 7 bases to trimming and J lost 4 bases, with 8 bases between them. The length of the CDR3 is 12 residues. CDR3 protein: CASKGGNQPQHF. DNA for the CDR3: TGTGCCAGCAAAGGTGGGAATCAGCCCCAGCATTTT.

This clone was picked up one time. This chain uses TRBV7-2 with TRBJ2-1, with TRBD2 matching 13 bases. The CDR3 consists of 16 residues. CDR1 SGHTA and CDR2 FQGNSA come from the germline V gene. Trimming at V came to 5 bases and at J to 2 bases, leaving 3 bases not matched to a gene. For the CDR3, the DNA is TGTGCCAGCAGCCCGGGACTAGCGGGGACCTACAATGAGCAGTTCTTC. This codes for CASSPGLAGTYNEQFF.

The V and J genes are TRBV30 and TRBJ1-4, with D tentatively TRBD1 (5 bases). The CDR3 extends over 15 amino acids. Per germline, CDR1 GTSNPN and CDR2 SVGIG (reference sequence). Trimming took 0 bases from V and 5 from J, leaving 13 bases between them. CDR3 residues: CAWSVPRGYNEKLFF. The CDR3 DNA sequence: TGTGCCTGGAGTGTACCGAGGGGCTACAATGAAAAACTGTTTTTT.

The chain links TRBV4-3 to TRBJ2-2, with D tentatively TRBD1 (5 bases). This CDR3 is 15 amino acids long. CDR1 is LGHNA, CDR2 YSLEER, per germline. Trimming cost V 1 base and J 5 bases, with 11 bases left between them. The CDR3 coding sequence is TGCGCCAGCAGCCAAGCGACAGACAAGACCGGGGAGCTGTTTTTT. This translates into CASSQATDKTGELFF.

This chain links TRBV29-1 with TRBJ1-1; perhaps TRBD1 as D (5 bases). The V gene's germline CDR1 is SQVTM and CDR2 ANQGSEA. V dropped 6 bases and J dropped 1 base, with 9 bases sitting between them. CDR3 length: 12 amino acids. DNA of the CDR3: TGCAGCGTGGCCGGGACGAACACTGAAGCTTTCTTT. The encoded protein is CSVAGTNTEAFF.

The V and J genes are TRBV5-1 and TRBJ2-5; 11 bases are shared with TRBD2. Germline CDR1 reads SGHRS; CDR2 reads YFSETQ. The CDR3 extends over 16 amino acids. V was pared by 3 bases and J by 5 bases, with 9 bases of the junction left unmatched. The CDR3 sequence: CASSYYGTSGSETQYF. CDR3 nucleotide sequence: TGCGCCAGCAGCTATTACGGGACTAGCGGTTCGGAGACCCAGTACTTC.

The chain couples TRBV29-1 to TRBJ2-2, with 11 bases fitting TRBD1. Germline lookup yields CDR1 SQVTM and CDR2 ANQGSEA. V lost 8 bases, J lost 8 bases, and 4 bases stayed unmatched. The CDR3 covers 12 residues. The CDR3 spells CSIGQGAGELFF. The CDR3 DNA sequence: TGCAGCATCGGACAGGGGGCGGGGGAGCTGTTTTTT.

This clone was seen a handful of times. V is TRBV7-2 and J is TRBJ1-2, with TRBD1 matching 7 bases. The length of the CDR3 is 16 residues. The ends lost 5 bases at V and 1 base at J; junction bases unmatched: 10. The germline CDR1 and CDR2 sequences are SGHTA and FQGNSA. The DNA of the CDR3 is TGTGCCAGCAGCCTTAGTTGGGGACAGAGTAACTATGGCTACACCTTC. Its translation: CASSLSWGQSNYGYTF.

This rearrangement joins TRBV7-2 to TRBJ2-6; D not certain. Trimming removed 1 base at V and 2 bases at J, with 6 bases between. CDR3 length equals 15 residues. Per germline, CDR1 SGHTA and CDR2 FQGNSA. CDR3 region: CASSLGIPGANVLTF. CDR3 nucleotide sequence: TGTGCCAGCAGCTTAGGGATACCTGGGGCCAACGTCCTGACTTTC.

This clone showed up just a few times. The V gene is TRBV29-1, the J gene TRBJ2-5; 7 bases are shared with TRBD2. This CDR3 is 13 amino acids long. The germline V gene has CDR1 SQVTM and CDR2 ANQGSEA. J was trimmed by 0 bases and V by 6 bases; bases with no gene match: 4. This chain's CDR3 is CSVGGRDQETQYF. The CDR3 region has the DNA TGCAGCGTCGGGGGGAGGGACCAAGAGACCCAGTACTTC.

This clone has only one observation. This rearrangement joins TRBV6-5 to TRBJ2-5, with 11 bases fitting TRBD2. The CDR3 is 15 amino acids. Germline values: CDR1 MNHEY, CDR2 SVGAGI. The trim removed 6 bases at V and 7 bases at J, leaving 10 bases unmatched. The CDR3 loop reads CASSQTSGIPGTQYF. CDR3 coding DNA: TGTGCCAGCAGCCAGACTAGCGGGATACCGGGGACCCAGTACTTC.

The chain recombines TRBV4-3 with TRBJ2-7; tentatively, D is TRBD2 (5 bases). Deletions cut 1 base from V and 0 bases from J, with 19 bases between. CDR3 size: 18 residues. The V gene's germline CDR1 is LGHNA and CDR2 YSLEER. The chain's CDR3 is CASSQAAVSAVSSYEQYF. For the CDR3, the DNA is TGCGCCAGCAGCCAAGCCGCGGTGTCAGCGGTGAGCTCCTACGAGCAGTACTTC.

Comments on this clone: The identical CDR3 is also encoded by other nucleotide sequences in the sample. CDR3 protein: CASSPGTGDQPQHF. The CDR3 coding sequence is TGCGCCAGCAGCCCAGGGACAGGGGACCAGCCCCAGCATTTT. The genes are TRBV5-1 and TRBJ1-5; 10 bases map to TRBD1. Germline values: CDR1 SGHRS, CDR2 YFSETQ. V lost 4 bases to trimming and J lost 7 bases; unmatched junction nucleotides: 5. This CDR3 comprises 14 residues.

This clone has more than one count but fewer than ten. The chain recombines TRBV18 with TRBJ1-4, with a weak D call TRBD1 (5 bases). Trimming removed 1 base from V and 6 bases from J, with 15 bases in between. Per germline, CDR1 KGHSH and CDR2 LQKENI. This CDR3 is built from 16 residues. The CDR3 DNA reads TGTGCCAGCTCACCACGAGTCAGGGATCGACATGAAAAACTGTTTTTT. Its translation: CASSPRVRDRHEKLFF.

The chain employs TRBV28 and TRBJ1-5; a weak D match, TRBD1 (5 bases). The CDR3 sequence is 14 residues long. Trimming removed 7 bases at V and 3 bases at J, with 13 bases between. CDR1 is MDHEN and CDR2 is SYDVKM in the germline V gene. CDR3 region: CASTAGGNNQPQHF. Here the CDR3 DNA reads TGTGCCAGCACCGCGGGGGGGAACAATCAGCCCCAGCATTTT.